The 20 T cell receptor beta chains in this list originate from one sample, sequenced in a study of CD8+CD57+ T cells in acquired aplastic anemia. TCR beta VDJ combinations and CDR3 sequences were profiled from genomic DNA. In TCRdb, the reads were re-called with MiXCR into one record per CDR3 protein. The sample records 270,000 or so distinct CDR3 sequences, 82% being singletons. Sequencing involved patients with CD8+CD57+ cell expansion previously shown by flow cytometry. The sample consisted of sorted CD4+, CD8+, or CD8+CD57+ T cells (not recorded which) from PBMCs. The source of these receptors is a human donor with aplastic anemia.

Concerning this clonotype: The missing conserved phenylalanine or tryptophan at the end of this CDR3 makes a read error likely. The DNA is left out, because the CDR3 cannot be placed on it with certainty; the CDR3 is given as TCRdb lists it. The chain couples TRBV2 to TRBJ2-1; the table's D call, TRBD1, has no DNA check behind it. Germline V lookup: CDR1 SNHLY, CDR2 FYNNEI. The CDR3 length equals 16 residues, ends included. CDR3 protein: CASGEGGGNRQDVQLG.

This clonotype was recorded once. V is TRBV15 and J is TRBJ2-5, with TRBD2 identical over 10 bases. CDR1 and CDR2 (germline): LNHNV, YYDKDF (reference sequence). This CDR3 spans 16 amino acids. The V segment lost 3 bases and the J segment 1 base; nucleotides outside the gene matches: 5. The CDR3 sequence: CATSSGSGGTQETQYF. In nucleotides, the CDR3 is TGTGCCACCAGCAGCGGTAGCGGGGGGACCCAAGAGACCCAGTACTTC.

There are a few counts of this clonotype. The chain employs TRBV7-2 and TRBJ2-1, with 8 positions matching TRBD2. This CDR3 comprises 16 residues. Unmatched junction bases numbered 10, after V lost 1 base and J lost 8 bases. Germline V gene lookup returns CDR1 SGHTA and CDR2 FQGNSA. In DNA, the CDR3 is TGTGCCAGCAGCTTAGAAAGAGGCGGGGGGAGCCATGAGCAGTTCTTC. It specifies CASSLERGGGSHEQFF.

The chain couples TRBV6-6 to TRBJ1-3; D not certain. The CDR3 consists of 15 residues. Germline V CDR1 and CDR2: MNHNY, SVGAGI (reference sequence). Trimming pared 5 bases from V and 1 base from J, leaving 12 bases between. The CDR3 DNA reads as TGTGCCAGCAGTCGGGAAGTAGCATCTGGAAACACCATATATTTT. Translation gives CASSREVASGNTIYF.

This chain joins TRBV9 and TRBJ2-1; TRBD2 is a possible D gene (6 bases). V was pared by 8 bases and J by 11 bases, with 26 bases between. The length of the CDR3 is 15 residues. Germline lookup yields CDR1 SGDLS and CDR2 YYNGEE. The CDR3 bases are TGTGCCAGTAGTGTAGGTAGCGGCGACTATGAGCAGCAGTTCTTC. It yields the protein CASSVGSGDYEQQFF.

The gene calls are TRBV15 and TRBJ1-1; 9 nucleotides agree with TRBD1. Germline CDR1 and CDR2: LNHNV and YYDKDF (reference sequence). The CDR3 length is 16 residues. The J segment lost 2 bases and the V segment lost 5 bases, leaving 9 bases of the junction unmatched. This chain's CDR3 is CATSPRTGDGNTEAFF. DNA for the CDR3: TGTGCCACCAGCCCAAGGACAGGGGATGGTAACACTGAAGCTTTCTTT.

Comment on this clonotype: Germline is not matched at one junction end, which may reflect a read error. The chain carries TRBV15 and TRBJ1-6, with D possibly matching TRBD1 (5 bases). The CDR3 length is 14 residues. Per the germline V gene, CDR1 is LNHNV and CDR2 is YYDKDF (reference sequence). CDR3 region: CASSTDSEHSTLHF. The CDR3 nucleotides are TGTGCCAGCAGTACAGACAGCGAGCATTCAACCCTCCACTTT.

This clonotype was detected only a few times. The chain links TRBV5-1 to TRBJ2-3; D might be TRBD2 (6 bases). Germline values: CDR1 SGHRS, CDR2 YFSETQ. This CDR3 has 15 residues. V shed 0 bases and J shed 3 bases, with 11 bases lying between them. CDR3 protein: CASSLALAGTDTQYF. DNA for the CDR3: TGCGCCAGCAGCTTGGCCTTGGCGGGGACAGATACGCAGTATTTT.

This clonotype was seen more than once but under ten times. The V gene is TRBV7-8, the J gene TRBJ2-3; D may correspond to TRBD1 or TRBD2 (6 bases each). The germline V gene has CDR1 SGHVS and CDR2 FQNEAQ. This CDR3 has 13 residues. V was pared by 8 bases and J by 10 bases, with 19 bases between. CDR3 residues: CASGDGGRPAQYF. DNA for the CDR3: TGTGCCAGCGGGGACGGGGGCAGACCTGCGCAGTATTTT. The full variable domain, with the rest looked up from reference TRBV7-8 and TRBJ2-3, is GAGVSQSPRYKVAKRGQDVALRCDPISGHVSLFWYQQALGQGPEFLTYFQNEAQLDKSGLPSDRFFAERPEGSVSTLKIQRTQQEDSAVYLCASGDGGRPAQYFGPGTRLTVL.

This clonotype occurred once. The V and J genes are TRBV12-3 or TRBV12-4 and TRBJ2-1; D is unresolved. V was shortened by 6 bases and J by 6 bases, with 15 bases between the two germline ends. The CDR3 consists of 14 residues. For the CDR3, the DNA is TGTGCCAGCAGCCCGTTGGGCCTAGGCAATGAGCAGTTCTTC. It encodes CASSPLGLGNEQFF.

There are a few counts of this clonotype. The chain is built from TRBV15 and TRBJ2-7, with TRBD2 matching 7 bases. V was pared by 4 bases and J by 3 bases, with 0 bases of the junction left unmatched. The CDR3 runs 12 residues. The germline V gene has CDR1 LNHNV and CDR2 YYDKDF (reference sequence). The CDR3: CATSTGGYEQYF. The CDR3 nucleotides are TGTGCCACCAGCACGGGGGGCTACGAGCAGTACTTC.

For this clonotype: The conserved phenylalanine or tryptophan is not found at the CDR3 terminus, so this likely reflects a read error. Because the CDR3's place on the DNA is in doubt, the DNA is left out and the CDR3 is given as listed by TCRdb. V gene TRBV12-3 or TRBV12-4 combines with J gene TRBJ2-3; TRBD1, the D gene given by the table, was not confirmed from the DNA. The CDR3 numbers 13 amino acids, ends counted. CDR3 protein: CASRLGRGLTDTQ.

The V gene is TRBV7-8, the J gene TRBJ2-5; D remains unclear. Germline V lookup: CDR1 SGHVS, CDR2 FQNEAQ. Between the trimmed V and J ends, which lost 3 bases and 14 bases, there was a span of 25 bases. The CDR3 consists of 15 residues. This chain's CDR3 is CASSFHPDGPALSYF. For the CDR3, the DNA is TGTGCCAGCAGCTTTCATCCAGACGGACCAGCCCTTTCCTACTTC.

The chain is built from TRBV5-1 and TRBJ1-5, with D possibly being TRBD1 (6 bases). Trimming left V 10 bases short and J 12 bases short, with 23 bases between. CDR1 and CDR2 from the germline V gene are SGHRS and YFSETQ. The CDR3 has 13 amino acids. CDR3 sequence (DNA): TGCGCCCCCCTTGGGGGGGCAGATACGCACCAGCATTTT. Encoded protein: CAPLGGADTHQHF.

A single count supports this clonotype. The CDR3 is CASSNSGSQETQYF. Written as DNA, the CDR3 is TGTGCCAGCAGTAACTCAGGGTCCCAAGAGACCCAGTACTTC. The chain links TRBV9 to TRBJ2-5, with a tentative D call TRBD1 (5 bases). In germline, CDR1 is SGDLS, CDR2 YYNGEE. The CDR3 runs to 14 residues. V dropped 5 bases and J dropped 1 base, with 12 bases sitting between them.

Details on this clonotype: Without the conserved terminal phenylalanine or tryptophan, this CDR3 likely stems from a read error. It is unclear where the CDR3 begins or ends on the DNA, so no DNA is shown, and the CDR3 is as TCRdb lists it. The gene calls are TRBV7-9 and TRBJ2-3; the table's D call TRBD2 went unverified against the DNA. CDR1 and CDR2 from the germline V gene are SEHNR and FQNEAQ (reference sequence). The CDR3 contains 13 residues when both ends are counted. The CDR3 loop is CASSYGRSGGHYV.

This sequence joins TRBV9 and TRBJ1-1; D unresolved. The CDR3 extends over 15 amino acids. CDR1 is SGDLS and CDR2 is YYNGEE in the germline V gene. V lost 4 bases and J 11 bases, leaving 24 bases between the germline ends. This CDR3 is CASSLGFAGHNDAFF. The CDR3, as DNA: TGTGCCAGCAGCTTAGGTTTCGCTGGGCACAATGATGCTTTCTTT.

This clonotype was detected only a few times. The J gene is TRBJ1-6, the V gene TRBV7-3, with TRBD1 as a possible D gene (6 bases). Trimming removed 1 base from V and 9 bases from J, with 13 bases in between. Germline V lookup: CDR1 SGHTA, CDR2 FQGTGA. This CDR3 contains 15 residues. CDR3 nucleotides: TGTGCCAGCAGCTTAATGCAGGGGTTTGTTTCACCCCTCCACTTT. Translation gives CASSLMQGFVSPLHF. Full variable domain (remainder filled in from reference TRBV7-3 and TRBJ1-6): GAGVSQTPSNKVTEKGKYVELRCDPISGHTALYWYRQSLGQGPEFLIYFQGTGAADDSGLPNDRFFAVRPEGSVSTLKIQRTERGDSAVYLCASSLMQGFVSPLHFGNGTRLTVT.

V is TRBV7-3 and J is TRBJ2-3, with TRBD1 matching over 8 bases. Trimming removed 0 bases from V and 5 bases from J; junction bases left unmatched: 4. Germline CDR1 is SGHTA and CDR2 is FQGTGA. The CDR3 is 15 amino acids. The CDR3 sequence: CASSLTGQGRDTQYF. The CDR3, as DNA: TGTGCCAGCAGCTTAACAGGACAGGGCAGAGATACGCAGTATTTT. Combining the CDR3 with reference TRBV7-3 and TRBJ2-3 gives the whole variable domain GAGVSQTPSNKVTEKGKYVELRCDPISGHTALYWYRQSLGQGPEFLIYFQGTGAADDSGLPNDRFFAVRPEGSVSTLKIQRTERGDSAVYLCASSLTGQGRDTQYFGPGTRLTVL.

This clonotype was seen a handful of times. This CDR3 is missing its conserved last phenylalanine or tryptophan, likely due to a read error. The DNA is left out, because the CDR3 cannot be placed on it with certainty; the CDR3 is given as TCRdb lists it. The chain carries TRBV2 and TRBJ1-2; the table's D call, TRBD1, was not checked against the DNA. Inclusive of both ends, the CDR3 amounts to 16 amino acids. The V gene's germline CDR1 is SNHLY and CDR2 FYNNEI. This CDR3 is CASGDGGTDTHYFYPG.